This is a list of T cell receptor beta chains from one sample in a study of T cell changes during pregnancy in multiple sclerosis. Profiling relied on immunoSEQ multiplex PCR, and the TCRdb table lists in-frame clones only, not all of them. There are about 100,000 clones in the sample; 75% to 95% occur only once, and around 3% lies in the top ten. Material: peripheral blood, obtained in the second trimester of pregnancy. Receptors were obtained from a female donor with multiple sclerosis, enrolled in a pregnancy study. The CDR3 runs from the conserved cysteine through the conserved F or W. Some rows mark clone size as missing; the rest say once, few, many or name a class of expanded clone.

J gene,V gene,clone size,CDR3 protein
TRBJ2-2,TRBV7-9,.,CASSQTGITGELFF
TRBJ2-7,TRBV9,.,CASSVGPGLAYEQYF
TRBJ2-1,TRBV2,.,CASSEAWGAGGYNEQFF
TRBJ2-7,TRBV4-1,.,CASSQDLGRGSYEQYF
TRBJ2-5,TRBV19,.,CASSKTSGRGETQYF
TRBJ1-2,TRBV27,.,CASSIDRGDGYTF
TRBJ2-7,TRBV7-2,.,CASSTQTGSDEQYF
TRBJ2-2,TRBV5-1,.,CASSLRDYRTGELFF
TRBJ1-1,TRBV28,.,CASSLPGMAEAFF
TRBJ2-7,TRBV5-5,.,CASSLGVREQYF
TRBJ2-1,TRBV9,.,CASSARGGGGSEQFF
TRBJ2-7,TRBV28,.,CASSLWTTSSYEQYF
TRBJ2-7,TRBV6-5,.,CASKTPGLAYEQYF
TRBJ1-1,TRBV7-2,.,CASSRNTEAFF
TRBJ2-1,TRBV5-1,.,CASSLTGITVGYNEQFF
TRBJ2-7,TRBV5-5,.,CASSLWAGPTPYEQYF
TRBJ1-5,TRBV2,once,CASNRGREQPQHF
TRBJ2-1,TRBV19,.,CASSIVLAGVNYNEQFF
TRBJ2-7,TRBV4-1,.,CASSQTSREYEQYF
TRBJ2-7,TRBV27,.,CASSSSSGPYEQYF
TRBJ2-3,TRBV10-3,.,CAISESSGGGTDTQYF
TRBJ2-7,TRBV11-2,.,CASSYTRRAGYEQYF
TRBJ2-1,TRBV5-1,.,CASQLAGSANEQFF
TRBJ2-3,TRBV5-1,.,CASSWRQSTDTQYF
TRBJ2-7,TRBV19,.,CASSPWGQAAYEQYF
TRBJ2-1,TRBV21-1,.,CASSKQVRDYNEQFF
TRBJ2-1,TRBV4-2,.,CASSPSTGLAGGTEQFF
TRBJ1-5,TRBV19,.,CASTPPANQPQHF
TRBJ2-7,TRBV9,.,CASSVGDSYEQYF
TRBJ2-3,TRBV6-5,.,CASSLTSDSTDTQYF
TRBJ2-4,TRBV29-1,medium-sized,CSVEDRGLQNIQYF
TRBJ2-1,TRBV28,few,CASSVRQEQFF
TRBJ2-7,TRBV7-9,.,CASSRPSRGGPYEQYF
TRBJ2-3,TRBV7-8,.,CASSSFPDTQYF
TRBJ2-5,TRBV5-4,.,CASSLVHRGEETQYF
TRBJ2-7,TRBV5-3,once,CARSGVSGRRSYEQYF
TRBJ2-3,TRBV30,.,CAAAGGGADTQYF
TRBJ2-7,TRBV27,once,CASMGTSWEQYF
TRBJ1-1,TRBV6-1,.,CASSEGGGTNTEAFF
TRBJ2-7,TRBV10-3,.,CATALAGAYEQYF
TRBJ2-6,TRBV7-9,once,CASSYRTGRDSGANVLTF
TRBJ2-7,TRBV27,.,CASSLLLGTGVPYEQYF
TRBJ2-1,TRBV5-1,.,CASSFSGGSTYNEQFF
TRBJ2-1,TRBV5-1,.,CASSQVGGEQFF
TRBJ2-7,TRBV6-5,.,CASSSPAIISSYEQYF